This TCR beta chain stems from a study of T-cell reconstitution after alpha-beta-depleted transplantation in children. Unique molecular identifiers were incorporated when the TCRbeta library was constructed. TCRdb independently ran MiXCR on the PCR reads; one entry per CDR3 protein. Of 350,000 to 500,000 distinct CDR3 sequences in the sample, roughly 44% were seen once. There are 14 residues in the CDR3. Per the germline V gene, CDR1 is MNHEY and CDR2 is SMNVEV (reference sequence). V shed 3 bases and J shed 5 bases, with 13 bases lying between them. Ten or more counts support this clonotype. The rearrangement joins TRBV27 to TRBJ2-5; D not resolved. The source is a girl aged 2-10 years with aplastic anemia, due to receive a stem cell transplant. The source was PBMCs, collected before TCRalphabeta/CD19-depleted stem cell transplant. CDR3 DNA sequence: TGTGCCAGCAGTTTCGGTGCTTCGAGGGAGACCCAGTACTTC. It is translated as CASSFGASRETQYF.